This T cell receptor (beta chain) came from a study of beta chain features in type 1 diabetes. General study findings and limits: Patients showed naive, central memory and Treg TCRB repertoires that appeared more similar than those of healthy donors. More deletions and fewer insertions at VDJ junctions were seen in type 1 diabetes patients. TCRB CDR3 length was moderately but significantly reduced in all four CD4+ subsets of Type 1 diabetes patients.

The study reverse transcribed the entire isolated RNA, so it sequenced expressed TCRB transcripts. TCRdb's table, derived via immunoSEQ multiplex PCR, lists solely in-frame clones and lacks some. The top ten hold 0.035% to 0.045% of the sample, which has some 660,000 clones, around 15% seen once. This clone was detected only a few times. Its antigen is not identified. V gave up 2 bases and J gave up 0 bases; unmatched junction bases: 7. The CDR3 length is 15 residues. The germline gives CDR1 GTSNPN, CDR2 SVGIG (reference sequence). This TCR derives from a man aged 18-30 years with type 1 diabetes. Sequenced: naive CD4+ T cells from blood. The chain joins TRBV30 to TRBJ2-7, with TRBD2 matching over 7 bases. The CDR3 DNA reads TGTGCCTGGAGTTACGCCGGGACTACCTCCTACGAGCAGTACTTC. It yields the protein CAWSYAGTTSYEQYF.